Below, 5 T cell receptor beta chains from the same sample are listed, as sequenced in a study of T cell repertoires in cytomegalovirus infection (dated by TCRdb to about 2019). The sample was run on an Illumina HiSeq 1500. TCRdb took the public reads, trimmed them with fastp at Q25, ran MiXCR for clone calling and kept in-frame beta chains. Each entry merges the rows of one CDR3 protein and shows their most common DNA and genes. The sample yields almost 500,000 distinct CDR3 sequences; over 9% were counted once. The biggest ten clones account for roughly 10% of the sample. The sequencing input was PBMCs. The receptors here all came from a human donor in good health (CMV status not recorded). Some clones in this sample may be carry-over from other donors' samples.

This clonotype was counted between two and nine times. This rearrangement joins TRBV27 to TRBJ1-6, with a possible D match to TRBD1 (5 bases). The CDR3 extends over 17 amino acids. Germline CDR1 and CDR2: MNHEY and SMNVEV (reference sequence). V gave up 6 bases and J gave up 0 bases, with 15 bases separating them. This chain's CDR3 is CASSSQGYGSYNSPLHF. The DNA for the CDR3 is TGTGCCAGCAGCTCCCAGGGTTACGGCTCCTATAATTCACCCCTCCACTTT.

The chain is built from TRBV19 and TRBJ1-5, with 7 bases aligning to TRBD1. In germline, CDR1 is LNHDA, CDR2 SQIVND (reference sequence). With 6 bases clipped from V and 2 bases from J, the junction kept 7 bases outside the gene matches. The CDR3 is 15 residues long. CDR3 residues: CASSPDRVGNQPQHF. CDR3 coding DNA: TGTGCCAGTAGCCCTGACAGGGTGGGCAATCAGCCCCAGCATTTT.

This clonotype was observed a handful of times. The chain is built from TRBV7-3 and TRBJ2-3, with D possibly TRBD1 on 5 matching bases. Per germline, CDR1 SGHTA and CDR2 FQGTGA. CDR3 length equals 13 residues. V lost 2 bases to trimming and J lost 7 bases, with 10 bases between them. CDR3 loop: CASSLSRQNTQYF. Here the CDR3 DNA reads TGTGCCAGCAGCTTATCACGACAGAATACGCAGTATTTT.

This clonotype occurred a few times. The chain carries TRBV19 and TRBJ1-5; 8 bases align to TRBD1. The CDR3 covers 20 residues. Germline loops: CDR1 LNHDA, CDR2 SQIVND (reference sequence). V lost 4 bases, J lost 6 bases, and 23 bases stayed unmatched. CDR3 in DNA: TGTGCCAGTAGTAGACCGCCGGGTGGGACAGGAGAGAACACGGGTCAGCCCCAGCATTTT. This codes for CASSRPPGGTGENTGQPQHF.

This clonotype was seen at least ten times. V usage is TRBV2 and J usage is TRBJ2-3, with D possibly being TRBD2 (7 bases). The germline gives CDR1 SNHLY, CDR2 FYNNEI. Trimming pared 3 bases from V and 3 bases from J, leaving 16 bases between. The CDR3 length is 16 residues. The CDR3 DNA is TGTGCCAGCAGTGACGCGCGGGGGCCCTATACAGATACGCAGTATTTT. Translated: CASSDARGPYTDTQYF.